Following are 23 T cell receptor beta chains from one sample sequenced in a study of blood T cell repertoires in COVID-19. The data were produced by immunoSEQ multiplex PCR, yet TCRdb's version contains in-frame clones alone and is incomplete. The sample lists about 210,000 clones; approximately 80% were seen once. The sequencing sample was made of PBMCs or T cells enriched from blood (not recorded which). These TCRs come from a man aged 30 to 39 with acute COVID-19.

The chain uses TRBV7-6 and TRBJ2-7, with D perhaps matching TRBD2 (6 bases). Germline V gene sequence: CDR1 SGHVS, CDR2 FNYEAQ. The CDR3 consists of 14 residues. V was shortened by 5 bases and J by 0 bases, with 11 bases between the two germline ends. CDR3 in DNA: TGTGCCAGCAGCCCCGCGGGGAGCTCCTACGAGCAGTACTTC. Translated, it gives CASSPAGSSYEQYF.

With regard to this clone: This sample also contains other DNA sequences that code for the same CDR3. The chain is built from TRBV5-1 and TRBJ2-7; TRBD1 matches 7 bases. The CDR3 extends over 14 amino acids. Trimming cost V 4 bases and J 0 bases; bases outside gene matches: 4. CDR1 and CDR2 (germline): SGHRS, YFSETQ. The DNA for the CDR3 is TGCGCCAGCAGCCCGGGACAGAGCTCCTACGAGCAGTACTTC. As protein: CASSPGQSSYEQYF.

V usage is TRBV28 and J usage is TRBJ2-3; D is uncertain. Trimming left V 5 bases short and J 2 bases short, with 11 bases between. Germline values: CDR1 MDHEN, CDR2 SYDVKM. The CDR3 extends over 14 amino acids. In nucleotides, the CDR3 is TGTGCCAGCAGTCTAGATTCCCCCACAGATACGCAGTATTTT. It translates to CASSLDSPTDTQYF.

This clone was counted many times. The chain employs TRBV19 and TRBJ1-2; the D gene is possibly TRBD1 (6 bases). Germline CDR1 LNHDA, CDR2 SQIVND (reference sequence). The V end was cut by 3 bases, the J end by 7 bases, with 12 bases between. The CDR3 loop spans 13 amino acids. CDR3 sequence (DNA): TGTGCCAGTAGTATCCGGGACAACCCTGGCTACACCTTC. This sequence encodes CASSIRDNPGYTF.

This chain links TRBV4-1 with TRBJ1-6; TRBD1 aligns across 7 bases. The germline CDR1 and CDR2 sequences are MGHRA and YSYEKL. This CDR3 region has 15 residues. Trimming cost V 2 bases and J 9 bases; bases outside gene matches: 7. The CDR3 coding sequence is TGCGCCAGCAGCCAACCGACAGGGCTTCGTTCACCCCTCCACTTT. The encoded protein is CASSQPTGLRSPLHF.

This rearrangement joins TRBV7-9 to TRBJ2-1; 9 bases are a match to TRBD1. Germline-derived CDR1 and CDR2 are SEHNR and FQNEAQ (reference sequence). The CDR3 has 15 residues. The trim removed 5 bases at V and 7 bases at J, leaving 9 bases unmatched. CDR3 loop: CASSRWDRELNEQFF. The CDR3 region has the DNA TGTGCCAGCAGCCGATGGGACAGGGAGTTAAATGAGCAGTTCTTC.

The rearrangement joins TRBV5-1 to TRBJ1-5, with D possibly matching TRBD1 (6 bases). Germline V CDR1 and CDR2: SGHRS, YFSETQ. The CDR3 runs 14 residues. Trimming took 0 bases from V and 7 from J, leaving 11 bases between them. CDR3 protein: CASSLAGVGQPQHF. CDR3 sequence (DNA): TGCGCCAGCAGCTTGGCAGGGGTAGGACAGCCCCAGCATTTT.

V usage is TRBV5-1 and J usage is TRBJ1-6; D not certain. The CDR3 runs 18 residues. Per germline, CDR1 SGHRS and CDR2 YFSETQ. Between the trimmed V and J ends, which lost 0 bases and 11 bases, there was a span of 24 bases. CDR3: CASSLVSPPGREATPLHF. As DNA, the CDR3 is TGCGCCAGCAGCTTGGTTAGTCCCCCTGGCCGGGAGGCGACACCCCTCCACTTT.

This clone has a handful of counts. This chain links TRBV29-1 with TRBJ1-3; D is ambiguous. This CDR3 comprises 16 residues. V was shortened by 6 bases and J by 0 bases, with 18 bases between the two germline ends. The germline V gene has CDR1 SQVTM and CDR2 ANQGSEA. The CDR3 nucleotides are TGCAGCGTGAGAAGGCCCGGGATTCACTCTGGAAACACCATATATTTT. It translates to CSVRRPGIHSGNTIYF.

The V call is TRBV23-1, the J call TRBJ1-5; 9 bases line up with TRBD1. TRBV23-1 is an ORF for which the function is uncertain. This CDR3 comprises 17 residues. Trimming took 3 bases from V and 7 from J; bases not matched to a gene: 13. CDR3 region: CASSQYFQQGAWQPQHF. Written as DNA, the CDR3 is TGCGCCAGCAGTCAGTACTTTCAACAGGGGGCATGGCAGCCCCAGCATTTT.

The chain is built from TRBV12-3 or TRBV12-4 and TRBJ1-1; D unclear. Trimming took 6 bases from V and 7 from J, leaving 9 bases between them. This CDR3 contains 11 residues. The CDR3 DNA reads TGTGCCAGCAGCCAGACACGTGAAGCTTTCTTT. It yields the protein CASSQTREAFF.

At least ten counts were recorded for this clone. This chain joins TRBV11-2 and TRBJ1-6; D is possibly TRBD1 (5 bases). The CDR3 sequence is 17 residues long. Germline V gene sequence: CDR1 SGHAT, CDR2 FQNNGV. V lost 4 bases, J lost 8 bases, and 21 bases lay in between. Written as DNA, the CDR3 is TGTGCCAGCAGCTCCCGAACCGGGGCGGGAAATTATTCACCCCTCCACTTT. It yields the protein CASSSRTGAGNYSPLHF. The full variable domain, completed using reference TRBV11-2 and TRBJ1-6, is EAGVAQSPRYKIIEKRQSVAFWCNPISGHATLYWYQQILGQGPKLLIQFQNNGVVDDSQLPKDRFSAERLKGVDSTLKIQPAKLEDSAVYLCASSSRTGAGNYSPLHFGNGTRLTVT.

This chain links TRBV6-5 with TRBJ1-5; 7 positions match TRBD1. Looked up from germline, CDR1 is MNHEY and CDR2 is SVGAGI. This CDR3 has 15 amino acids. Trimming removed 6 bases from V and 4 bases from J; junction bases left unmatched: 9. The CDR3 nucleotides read TGTGCCAGCAGACTCGACAGGGCGGAGAATCAGCCCCAGCATTTT. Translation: CASRLDRAENQPQHF.

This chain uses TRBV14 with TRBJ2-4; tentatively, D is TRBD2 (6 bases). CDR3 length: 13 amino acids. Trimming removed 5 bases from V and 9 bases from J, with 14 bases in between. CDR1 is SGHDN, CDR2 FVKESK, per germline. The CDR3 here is CASSFVAAGIQYF. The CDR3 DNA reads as TGTGCCAGCAGCTTCGTAGCGGCTGGCATTCAGTACTTC.

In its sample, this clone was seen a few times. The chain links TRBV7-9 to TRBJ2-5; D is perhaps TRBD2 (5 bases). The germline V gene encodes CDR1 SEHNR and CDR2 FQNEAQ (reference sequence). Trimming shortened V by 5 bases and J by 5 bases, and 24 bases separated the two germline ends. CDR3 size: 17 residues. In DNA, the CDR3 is TGTGCCAGCAGCCCTGAGGGCGGAGATTGGCGTCTGGAGACCCAGTACTTC. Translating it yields CASSPEGGDWRLETQYF.

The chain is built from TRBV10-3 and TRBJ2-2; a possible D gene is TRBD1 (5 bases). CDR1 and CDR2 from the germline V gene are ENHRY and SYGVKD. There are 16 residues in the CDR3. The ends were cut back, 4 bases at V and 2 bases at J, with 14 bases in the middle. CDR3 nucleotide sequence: TGTGCCATCAGTGTGCAGGGCCAGGGAAACACCGGGGAGCTGTTTTTT. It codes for CAISVQGQGNTGELFF.

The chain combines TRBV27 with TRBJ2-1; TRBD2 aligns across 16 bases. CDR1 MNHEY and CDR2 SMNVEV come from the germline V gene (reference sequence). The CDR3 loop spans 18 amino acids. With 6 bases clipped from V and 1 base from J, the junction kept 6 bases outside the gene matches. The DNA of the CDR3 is TGTGCCAGCAGCCCGGGACTAGCGGGGGGGTGGTCCTACAATGAGCAGTTCTTC. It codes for CASSPGLAGGWSYNEQFF.

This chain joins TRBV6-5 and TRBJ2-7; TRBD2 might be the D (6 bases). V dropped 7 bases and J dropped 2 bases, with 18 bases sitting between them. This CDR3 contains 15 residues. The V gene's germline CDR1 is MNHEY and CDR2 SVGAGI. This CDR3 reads CASTLYGTGAYEQYF. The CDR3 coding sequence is TGTGCCAGCACCCTATACGGGACGGGAGCCTACGAGCAGTACTTC.

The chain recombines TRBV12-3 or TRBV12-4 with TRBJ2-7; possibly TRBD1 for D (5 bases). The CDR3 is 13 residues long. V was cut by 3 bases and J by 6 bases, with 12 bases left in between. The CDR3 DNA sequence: TGTGCCAGCAGTTTTCAGGGTAAGGGCGAGCAGTACTTC. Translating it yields CASSFQGKGEQYF.

The CDR3 loop is CASSPPGQHYGYTF. The DNA of the CDR3 is TGTGCCAGCAGCCCGCCGGGACAGCACTATGGCTACACCTTC. The chain couples TRBV5-4 to TRBJ1-2; 7 nucleotides line up with TRBD1. V lost 4 bases and J lost 3; bases outside the gene matches: 6. This CDR3 contains 14 residues. Germline CDR1 and CDR2: SGHNT and YYREEE (reference sequence). The whole variable domain, remainder taken from reference TRBV5-4 and TRBJ1-2, is ETGVTQSPTHLIKTRGQQVTLRCSSQSGHNTVSWYQQALGQGPQFIFQYYREEENGRGNFPPRFSGLQFPNYSSELNVNALELDDSALYLCASSPPGQHYGYTFGSGTRLTVV.

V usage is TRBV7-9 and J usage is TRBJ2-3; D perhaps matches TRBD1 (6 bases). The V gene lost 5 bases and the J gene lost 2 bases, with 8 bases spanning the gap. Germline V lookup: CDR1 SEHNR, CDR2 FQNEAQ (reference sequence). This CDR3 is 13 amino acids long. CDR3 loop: CASSTGSTDTQYF. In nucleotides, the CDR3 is TGTGCCAGCAGCACAGGGTCCACAGATACGCAGTATTTT. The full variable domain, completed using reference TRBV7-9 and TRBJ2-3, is DTGVSQNPRHKITKRGQNVTFRCDPISEHNRLYWYRQTLGQGPEFLTYFQNEAQLEKSRLLSDRFSAERPKGSFSTLEIQRTEQGDSAMYLCASSTGSTDTQYFGPGTRLTVL.

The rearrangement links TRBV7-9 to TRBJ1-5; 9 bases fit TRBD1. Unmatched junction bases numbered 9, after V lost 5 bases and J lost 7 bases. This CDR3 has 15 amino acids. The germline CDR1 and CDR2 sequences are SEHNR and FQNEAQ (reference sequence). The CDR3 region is CASSHAGTGNQPQHF. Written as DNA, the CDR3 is TGTGCCAGCAGCCATGCCGGGACAGGGAACCAGCCCCAGCATTTT.

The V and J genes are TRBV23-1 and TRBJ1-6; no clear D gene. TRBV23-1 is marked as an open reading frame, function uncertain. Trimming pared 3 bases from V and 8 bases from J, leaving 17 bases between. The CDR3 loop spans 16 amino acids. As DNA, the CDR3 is TGCGCCAGCAGTCATCCAAGGCGGGAGCTGTATTCACCCCTCCACTTT. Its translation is CASSHPRRELYSPLHF.